A selection of T cell receptor beta chains follows, all from one sample in a study of control samples from healthy donors and cancer patients. The assay was immunoSEQ multiplex PCR, and TCRdb's table has in-frame clones only and misses some. Of 80,000 or so clones in the sample, approximately 89% were seen once. Material: blood. All receptors derive from a man in his fifties in good health. Both conserved end residues are part of each CDR3. D genes are given only for firm matches. Expanded clones are given a class, and other clones once, few, many or no size at all.

>TRBJ2-7|TRBD1|TRBV25-1|NA
CASSATGSSSEQYF
TGTGCCAGCAGTGCGACAGGGTCAAGTTCCGAGCAGTACTTC
>TRBJ1-1|TRBD1|TRBV10-2|NA
CASSRDRNTEAFF
TGCGCCAGCAGTAGGGACAGAAACACTGAAGCTTTCTTT
>TRBJ1-2|NA|TRBV6-1|NA
CASSERTNYGYTF
TGTGCCAGCAGTGAACGGACGAACTATGGCTACACCTTC
>TRBJ1-2|NA|TRBV15|NA
CATSHNRENYGYTF
TGTGCCACCAGCCACAACAGGGAGAACTATGGCTACACCTTC
>TRBJ2-7|TRBD1|TRBV7-6|NA
CASSLDLGQGREQYF
TGTGCCAGCAGCTTAGATTTGGGACAGGGACGCGAGCAGTACTTC
>TRBJ1-1|NA|TRBV6-2/TRBV6-3|NA
CASSSPRDNTEAFF
TGTGCCAGCAGTTCTCCCCGGGACAACACTGAAGCTTTCTTT
>TRBJ2-5|NA|TRBV3-1/TRBV3-2|NA
CASSQGLISQYF
TGTGCCAGCAGCCAAGGTCTCATATCCCAGTACTTC
>TRBJ1-1|TRBD1|TRBV4-1|NA
CASSQEAGGYTEAFF
TGCGCCAGCAGCCAAGAGGCAGGGGGGTACACTGAAGCTTTCTTT
>TRBJ1-2|NA|TRBV7-8|NA
CASSSGGLYGYTF
TGTGCCAGCAGCTCCGGAGGCCTCTATGGCTACACCTTC
>TRBJ2-5|TRBD2|TRBV7-7|once
CASSPGTTLQETQYF
TGTGCCAGCAGCCCCGGGACTACCCTCCAAGAGACCCAGTACTTC
>TRBJ2-3|NA|TRBV6-5|NA
CASSYSKIQADTQYF
TGTGCCAGCAGTTACTCCAAAATCCAAGCAGATACGCAGTATTTT
>TRBJ2-5|NA|TRBV24-1|NA
CATSDPSTPQETQYF
TGTGCCACCAGTGACCCTTCGACACCTCAAGAGACCCAGTACTTC